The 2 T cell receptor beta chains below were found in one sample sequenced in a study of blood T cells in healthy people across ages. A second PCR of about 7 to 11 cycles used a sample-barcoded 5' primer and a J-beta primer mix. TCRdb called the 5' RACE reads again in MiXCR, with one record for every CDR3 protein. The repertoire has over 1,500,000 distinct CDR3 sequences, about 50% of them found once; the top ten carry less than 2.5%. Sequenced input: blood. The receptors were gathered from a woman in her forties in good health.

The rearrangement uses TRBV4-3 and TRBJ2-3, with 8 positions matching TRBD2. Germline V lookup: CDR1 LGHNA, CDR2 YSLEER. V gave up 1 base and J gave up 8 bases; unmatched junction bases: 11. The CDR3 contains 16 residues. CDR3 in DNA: TGCGCCAGCAGCCAAGTAGGAAGCGGGGGACTTCCTACGCAGTATTTT. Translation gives CASSQVGSGGLPTQYF.

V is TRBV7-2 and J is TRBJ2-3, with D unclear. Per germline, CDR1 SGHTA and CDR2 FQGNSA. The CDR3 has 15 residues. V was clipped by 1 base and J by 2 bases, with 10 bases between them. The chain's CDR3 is CASSLVFRATDTQYF. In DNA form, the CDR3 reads TGTGCCAGCAGCTTAGTTTTTAGGGCCACAGATACGCAGTATTTT. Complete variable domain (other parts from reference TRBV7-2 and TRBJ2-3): GAGVSQSPSNKVTEKGKDVELRCDPISGHTALYWYRQSLGQGLEFLIYFQGNSAPDKSGLPSDRFSAERTGGSVSTLTIQRTQQEDSAVYLCASSLVFRATDTQYFGPGTRLTVL.